This T cell receptor (beta chain) derives from a study of T cell responses to AZD1222 COVID-19 vaccine. From germline, CDR1 is MGHRA and CDR2 YSYEKL. The CDR3 sequence is 15 residues long. V gave up 4 bases and J gave up 6 bases; unmatched junction bases: 9. Repertoires were generated with immunoSEQ multiplex PCR, while TCRdb's copy carries only in-frame clones and drops some. This table holds about 150,000 clones, 89% found once. This TCR was recovered from an adult in good health. The chain couples TRBV4-1 to TRBJ2-7, with 10 bases identical to TRBD1. Material: peripheral blood, obtained on day 0 of AZD1222 vaccination. CDR3 nucleotides: TGCGCCAGCAGCCTAACGGGACAGGGGTTTCTCGAGCAGTACTTC. The encoded protein is CASSLTGQGFLEQYF.